The clone carrying this T cell receptor beta chain was recorded once. The source of the sample is a study of blood T cell repertoires in COVID-19. The overall study: There were acute and convalescent COVID-19 samples, and they came from the United States, Italy and Spain.

Using immunoSEQ multiplex PCR, the repertoire was profiled, and TCRdb retains in-frame clones only, with some absent. The repertoire consists of about 250,000 clones, with about nine tenths occurring once and the leading ten covering roughly a sixth. V gave up 3 bases and J gave up 9 bases; unmatched junction bases: 13. The CDR3 extends over 16 amino acids. The germline V gene encodes CDR1 KGHSH and CDR2 LQKENI. The TCR comes from a man aged 18-30 years who had recovered from COVID-19. The specimen sequenced was PBMCs or T cells enriched from blood (not recorded which). J is TRBJ2-1 and V is TRBV18; 8 bases align to TRBD1. CDR3 in DNA: TGTGCCAGCTCACCTCATCGGCCCGGGACAGGAGGTGAGCAGTTCTTC. The encoded protein is CASSPHRPGTGGEQFF.